This TCR beta chain was captured in a study of tumor and adjacent non-tumor tissue in lung cancer. Overall study results and limits: Compared with tumor, normal lung showed significantly lower TCR diversity. Higher tumor TCR diversity was associated with shorter survival.

A modified ARM-PCR protocol with three rounds of nested PCR amplified TCRbeta. TCRdb reprocessed the multiplex PCR reads via MiXCR and lists one record per CDR3 protein. The table records about 93,000 distinct CDR3 sequences, 65% to 75% of them present only once. CDR1 SGHVS and CDR2 FQNEAQ come from the germline V gene. CDR3 length: 15 amino acids. About this clonotype: Antigen specificity is unknown. The junction differs from germline at one of its ends, possibly a read error.

RNA was extracted from bulk tissue without any cell sorting. Sequenced material: lung tumor tissue. The TCR sequence derives from a man aged 55 to 70 with non-small cell lung cancer. This chain uses TRBV7-8 with TRBJ2-5; perhaps D is TRBD1 or TRBD2 (5 bases each). In nucleotides, the CDR3 is TGTACCAGCAGCTTAGTGAGAGGGACCGCTTCGACCCAGTACTTC. Its translation: CTSSLVRGTASTQYF. Combining the CDR3 with reference TRBV7-8 and TRBJ2-5 gives the whole variable domain GAGVSQSPRYKVAKRGQDVALRCDPISGHVSLFWYQQALGQGPEFLTYFQNEAQLDKSGLPSDRFFAERPEGSVSTLKIQRTQQEDSAVYLCTSSLVRGTASTQYFGPGTRLLVL.